Below, 2 T cell receptor beta chains from the same sample are listed, as sequenced in a study of beta chain features in type 1 diabetes. Study-wide findings and caveats: Researchers report that Type 1 diabetes patients had moderately but significantly shorter TCRB CDR3s across all four CD4+ subsets.

Of the isolated RNA, all was reverse transcribed, and so the sequenced material was expressed TCRB transcripts. Assay: immunoSEQ multiplex PCR; the TCRdb copy retains only in-frame clones and omits some. Among more than 200,000 clones, 16% were seen once, and the ten largest hold about 0.092%. No cognate antigen is known for these TCRs. Sequencing input: naive CD4+ T cells from blood. The receptors shown here come from a man younger than 40 with type 1 diabetes.

This clone was detected only a few times. This sequence joins TRBV7-2 and TRBJ2-7; 8 nucleotides align to TRBD1. Germline lookup yields CDR1 SGHTA and CDR2 FQGNSA. The ends lost 7 bases at V and 2 bases at J; junction bases unmatched: 7. This CDR3 spans 14 amino acids. The CDR3, as DNA: TGTGCCAGCACCCGGACGACAGGGGCCTACGAGCAGTACTTC. This codes for CASTRTTGAYEQYF.

This clone was observed a handful of times. The chain uses TRBV25-1 and TRBJ2-7; no clear D gene. This CDR3 region has 14 residues. V gave up 4 bases and J gave up 4 bases, with 14 bases separating them. The germline V gene has CDR1 MGHDK and CDR2 SYGVNS. The CDR3 DNA is TGTGCCAGCAGTGCCAGGCTGGGGATATACGAGCAGTACTTC. Amino acid sequence: CASSARLGIYEQYF.